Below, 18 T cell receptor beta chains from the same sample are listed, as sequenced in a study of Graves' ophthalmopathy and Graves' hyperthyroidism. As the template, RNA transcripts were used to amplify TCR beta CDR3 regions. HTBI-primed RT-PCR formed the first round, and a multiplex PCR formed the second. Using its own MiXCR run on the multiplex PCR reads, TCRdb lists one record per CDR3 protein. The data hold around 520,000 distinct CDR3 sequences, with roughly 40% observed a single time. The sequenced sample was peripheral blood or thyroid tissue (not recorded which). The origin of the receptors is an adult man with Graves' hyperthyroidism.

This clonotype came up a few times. This CDR3 reads CASSLGTGEGETQYF. CDR3 bases: TGTGCCAGCAGCCTCGGGACAGGGGAGGGAGAGACCCAGTACTTC. The chain recombines TRBV7-8 with TRBJ2-5; 10 nucleotides line up with TRBD1. Germline loops: CDR1 SGHVS, CDR2 FQNEAQ. The CDR3 loop spans 15 amino acids. V lost 5 bases and J lost 4; bases outside the gene matches: 7.

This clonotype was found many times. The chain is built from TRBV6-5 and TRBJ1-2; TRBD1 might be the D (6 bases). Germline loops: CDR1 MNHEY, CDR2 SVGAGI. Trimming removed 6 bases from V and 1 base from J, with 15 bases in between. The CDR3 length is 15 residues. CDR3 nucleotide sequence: TGTGCCAGCAGATTAAACAGGGTCAATAACTATGGCTACACCTTC. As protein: CASRLNRVNNYGYTF.

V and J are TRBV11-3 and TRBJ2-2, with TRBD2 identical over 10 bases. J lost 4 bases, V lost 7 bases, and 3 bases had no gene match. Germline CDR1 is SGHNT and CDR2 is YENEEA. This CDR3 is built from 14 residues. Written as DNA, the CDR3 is TGTGCCAGCACCGGGACTAGCGTCACCGGGGAGCTGTTTTTT. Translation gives CASTGTSVTGELFF.

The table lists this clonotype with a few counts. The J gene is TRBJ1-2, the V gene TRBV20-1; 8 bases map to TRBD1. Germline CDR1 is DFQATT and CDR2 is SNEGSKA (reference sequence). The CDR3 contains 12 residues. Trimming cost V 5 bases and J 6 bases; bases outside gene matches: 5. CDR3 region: CSALQGADGYTF. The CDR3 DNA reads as TGCAGTGCTTTGCAGGGGGCGGATGGCTACACCTTC.

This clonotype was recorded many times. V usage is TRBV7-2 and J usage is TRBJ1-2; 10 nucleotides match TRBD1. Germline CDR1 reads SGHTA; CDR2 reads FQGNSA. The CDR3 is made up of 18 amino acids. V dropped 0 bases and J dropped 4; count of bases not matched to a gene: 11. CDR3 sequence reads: CASSLAGLGQGVFYGYTF. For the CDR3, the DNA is TGTGCCAGCAGCTTAGCGGGGTTAGGACAGGGGGTTTTCTATGGCTACACCTTC.

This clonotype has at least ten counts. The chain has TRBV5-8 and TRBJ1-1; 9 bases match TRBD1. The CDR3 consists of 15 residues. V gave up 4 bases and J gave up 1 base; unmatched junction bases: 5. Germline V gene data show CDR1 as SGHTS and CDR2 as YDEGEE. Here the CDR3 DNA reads TGTGCCAGCAGCCCTGGGACAGGGAGGAACACTGAAGCTTTCTTT. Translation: CASSPGTGRNTEAFF.

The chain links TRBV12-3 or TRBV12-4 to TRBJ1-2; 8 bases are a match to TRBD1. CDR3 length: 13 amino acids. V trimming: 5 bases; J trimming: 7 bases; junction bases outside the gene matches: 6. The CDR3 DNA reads TGTGCCAGCAGTCCGGACAGGGCGTTTGGCTACACCTTC. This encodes CASSPDRAFGYTF.

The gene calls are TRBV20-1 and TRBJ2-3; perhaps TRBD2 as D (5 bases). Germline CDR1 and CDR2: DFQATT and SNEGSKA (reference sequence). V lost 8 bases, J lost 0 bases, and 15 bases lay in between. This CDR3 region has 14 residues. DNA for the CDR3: TGCAGTTTCCCTAGCAGTTCTAGCACAGATACGCAGTATTTT. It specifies CSFPSSSSTDTQYF.

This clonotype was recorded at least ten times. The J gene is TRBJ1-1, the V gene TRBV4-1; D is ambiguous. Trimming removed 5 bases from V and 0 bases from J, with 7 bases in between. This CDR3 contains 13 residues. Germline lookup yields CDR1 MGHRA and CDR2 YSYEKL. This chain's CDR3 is CASSDTVNTEAFF. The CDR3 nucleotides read TGCGCCAGCAGCGATACAGTGAACACTGAAGCTTTCTTT.

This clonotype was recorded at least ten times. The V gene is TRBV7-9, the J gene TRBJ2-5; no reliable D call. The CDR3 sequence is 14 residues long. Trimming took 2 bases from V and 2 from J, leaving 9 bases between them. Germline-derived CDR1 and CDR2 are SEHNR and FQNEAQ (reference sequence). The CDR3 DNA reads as TGTGCCAGCAGCTTAAATGGGCAGCAAGAGACCCAGTACTTC. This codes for CASSLNGQQETQYF.

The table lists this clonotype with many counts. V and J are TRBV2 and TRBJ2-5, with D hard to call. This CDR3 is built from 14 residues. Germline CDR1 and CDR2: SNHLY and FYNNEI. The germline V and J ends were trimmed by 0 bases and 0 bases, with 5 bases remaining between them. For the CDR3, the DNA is TGTGCCAGCAGTGAAGCGGAGTACCAAGAGACCCAGTACTTC. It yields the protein CASSEAEYQETQYF.

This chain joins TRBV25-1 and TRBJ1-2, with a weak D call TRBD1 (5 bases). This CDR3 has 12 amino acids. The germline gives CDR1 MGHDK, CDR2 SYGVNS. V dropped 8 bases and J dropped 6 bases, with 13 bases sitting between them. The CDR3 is CASVGPGNGYTF. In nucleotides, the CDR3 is TGTGCCAGCGTAGGGCCAGGGAATGGCTACACCTTC.

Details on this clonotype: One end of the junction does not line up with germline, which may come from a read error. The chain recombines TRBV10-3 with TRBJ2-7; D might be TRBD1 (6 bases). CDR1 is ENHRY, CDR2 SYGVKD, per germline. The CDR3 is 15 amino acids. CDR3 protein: CASSPGAGYPYEQYF. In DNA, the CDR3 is TGTGCCAGCAGTCCAGGGGCAGGGTACCCCTACGAGCAGTACTTC.

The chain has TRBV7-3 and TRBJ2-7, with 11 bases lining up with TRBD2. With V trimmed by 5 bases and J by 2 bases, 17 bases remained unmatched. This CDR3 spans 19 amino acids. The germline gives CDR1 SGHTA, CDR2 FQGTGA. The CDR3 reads CASSQDQFTLAGVTYEQYF. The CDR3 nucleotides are TGTGCCAGCAGCCAAGATCAGTTTACACTAGCGGGAGTTACCTACGAGCAGTACTTC.

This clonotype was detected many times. This chain's CDR3 is CASSSPGQINTEAFF. CDR3 in DNA: TGCGCCAGCAGCTCACCGGGACAAATTAACACTGAAGCTTTCTTT. The chain is built from TRBV5-1 and TRBJ1-1; D is possibly TRBD1 (6 bases). Germline V CDR1 and CDR2: SGHRS, YFSETQ. Trimming removed 3 bases from V and 2 bases from J, with 14 bases in between. This CDR3 spans 15 amino acids. The full variable domain, in which reference TRBV5-1 and TRBJ1-1 provide the parts outside the CDR3, is KAGVTQTPRYLIKTRGQQVTLSCSPISGHRSVSWYQQTPGQGLQFLFEYFSETQRNKGNFPGRFSGRQFSNSRSEMNVSTLELGDSALYLCASSSPGQINTEAFFGQGTRLTVV.

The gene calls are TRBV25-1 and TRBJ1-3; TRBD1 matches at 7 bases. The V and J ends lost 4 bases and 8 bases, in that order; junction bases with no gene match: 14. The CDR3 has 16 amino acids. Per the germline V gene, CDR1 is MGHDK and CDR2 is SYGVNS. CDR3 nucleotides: TGTGCCAGCAGTGCCCAGACAGGGCTGGGGGTTTACACCATATATTTT. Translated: CASSAQTGLGVYTIYF. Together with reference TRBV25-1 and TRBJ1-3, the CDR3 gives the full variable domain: EADIYQTPRYLVIGTGKKITLECSQTMGHDKMYWYQQDPGMELHLIHYSYGVNSTEKGDLSSESTVSRIRTEHFPLTLESARPSHTSQYLCASSAQTGLGVYTIYFGEGSWLTVV.

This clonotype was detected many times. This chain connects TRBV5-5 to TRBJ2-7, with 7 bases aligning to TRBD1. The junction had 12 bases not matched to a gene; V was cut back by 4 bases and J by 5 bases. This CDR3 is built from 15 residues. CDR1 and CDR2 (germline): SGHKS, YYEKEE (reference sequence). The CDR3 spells CASSLGQVVSDEQYF. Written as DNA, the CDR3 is TGTGCCAGCAGCCTAGGACAGGTCGTTAGTGACGAGCAGTACTTC. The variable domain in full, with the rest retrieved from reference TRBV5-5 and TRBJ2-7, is DAGVTQSPTHLIKTRGQQVTLRCSPISGHKSVSWYQQVLGQGPQFIFQYYEKEERGRGNFPDRFSARQFPNYSSELNVNALLLGDSALYLCASSLGQVVSDEQYFGPGTRLTVT.

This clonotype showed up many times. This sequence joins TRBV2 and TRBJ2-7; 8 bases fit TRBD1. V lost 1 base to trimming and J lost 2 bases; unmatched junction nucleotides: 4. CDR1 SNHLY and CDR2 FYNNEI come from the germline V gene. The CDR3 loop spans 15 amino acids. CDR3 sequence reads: CASSEGGQGAYEQYF. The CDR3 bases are TGTGCCAGCAGTGAAGGAGGACAGGGCGCCTACGAGCAGTACTTC.